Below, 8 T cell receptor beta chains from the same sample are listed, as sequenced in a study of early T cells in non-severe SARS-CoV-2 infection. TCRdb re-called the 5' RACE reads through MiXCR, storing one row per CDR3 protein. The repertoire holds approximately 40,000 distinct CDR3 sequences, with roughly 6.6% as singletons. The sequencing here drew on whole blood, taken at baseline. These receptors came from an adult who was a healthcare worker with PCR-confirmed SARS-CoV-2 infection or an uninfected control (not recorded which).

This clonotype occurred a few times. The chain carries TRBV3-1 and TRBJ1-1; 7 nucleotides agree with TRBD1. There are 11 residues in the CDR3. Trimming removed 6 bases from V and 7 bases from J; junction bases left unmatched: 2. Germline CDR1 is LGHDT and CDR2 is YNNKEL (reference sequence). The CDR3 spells CASRRTGEAFF. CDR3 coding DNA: TGTGCCAGCAGAAGGACAGGTGAAGCTTTCTTT. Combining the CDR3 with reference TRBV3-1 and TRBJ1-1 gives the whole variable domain DTAVSQTPKYLVTQMGNDKSIKCEQNLGHDTMYWYKQDSKKFLKIMFSYNNKELIINETVPNRFSPKSPDKAHLNLHINSLELGDSAVYFCASRRTGEAFFGQGTRLTVV.

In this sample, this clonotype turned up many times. The CDR3 spells CASSSRGPYEQYF. The CDR3 region has the DNA TGTGCCAGCAGCTCCCGAGGACCCTACGAGCAGTACTTC. This sequence joins TRBV7-2 and TRBJ2-7; no reliable D call. This CDR3 comprises 13 residues. Between the trimmed V and J ends, which lost 4 bases and 2 bases, there was a span of 9 bases. Germline loops: CDR1 SGHTA, CDR2 FQGNSA.

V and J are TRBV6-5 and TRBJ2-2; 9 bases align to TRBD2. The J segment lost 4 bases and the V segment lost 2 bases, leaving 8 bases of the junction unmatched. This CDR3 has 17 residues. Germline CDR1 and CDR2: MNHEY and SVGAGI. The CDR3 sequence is CASSYLPGLAGTGELFF. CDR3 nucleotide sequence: TGTGCCAGCAGTTACCTCCCGGGACTAGCTGGCACCGGGGAGCTGTTTTTT.

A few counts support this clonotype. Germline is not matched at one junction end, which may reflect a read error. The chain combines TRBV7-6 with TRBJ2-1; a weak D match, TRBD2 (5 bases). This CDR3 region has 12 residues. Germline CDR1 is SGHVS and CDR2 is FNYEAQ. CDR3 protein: CASSSSTKWPIF. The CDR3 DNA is TGTGCCAGCAGCTCCTCGACTAAATGGCCTATCTTC.

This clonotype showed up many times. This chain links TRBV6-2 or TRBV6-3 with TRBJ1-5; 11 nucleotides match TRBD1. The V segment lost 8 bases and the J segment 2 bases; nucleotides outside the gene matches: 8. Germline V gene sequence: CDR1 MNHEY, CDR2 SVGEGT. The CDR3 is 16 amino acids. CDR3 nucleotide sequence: TGTGCCAGCTGCGGGACAGGGGGTTTTGGCAATCAGCCCCAGCATTTT. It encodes CASCGTGGFGNQPQHF.

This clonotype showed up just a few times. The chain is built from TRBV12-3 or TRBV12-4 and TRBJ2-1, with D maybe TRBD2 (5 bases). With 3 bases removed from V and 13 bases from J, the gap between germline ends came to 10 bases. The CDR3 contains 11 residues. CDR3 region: CASSFGVSQFF. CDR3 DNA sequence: TGTGCCAGCAGTTTCGGGGTCTCTCAGTTCTTC.

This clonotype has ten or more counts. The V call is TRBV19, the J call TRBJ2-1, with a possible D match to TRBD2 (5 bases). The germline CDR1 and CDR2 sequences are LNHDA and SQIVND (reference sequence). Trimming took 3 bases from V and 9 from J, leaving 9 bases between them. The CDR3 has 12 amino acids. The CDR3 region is CASSMRAGEQFF. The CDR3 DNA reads TGTGCCAGTAGTATGCGGGCGGGTGAGCAGTTCTTC.

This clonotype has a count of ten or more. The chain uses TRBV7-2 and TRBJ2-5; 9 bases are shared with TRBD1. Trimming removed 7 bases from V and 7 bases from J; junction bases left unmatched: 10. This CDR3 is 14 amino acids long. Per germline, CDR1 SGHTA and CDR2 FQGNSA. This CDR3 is CASTLDRGQGTQYF. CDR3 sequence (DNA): TGTGCCAGCACTCTGGACAGGGGCCAGGGGACCCAGTACTTC.